The 30 T cell receptor beta chains below come from one sample, sequenced in a study of cytomegalovirus exposure and HLA in healthy donors. The primer mix had 60 Vbeta and 13 Jbeta primers. The table came from immunoSEQ multiplex PCR; TCRdb's copy has only in-frame clones and leaves some out. Of some 100,000 clones listed, roughly 70% are singletons. The sample comprised PBMCs. These receptors came from a woman in her 70s in good health and CMV-seropositive.

Only a few counts were recorded for this clone. The chain links TRBV5-8 to TRBJ2-1; TRBD2 agrees at 10 bases. V lost 0 bases to trimming and J lost 7 bases; unmatched junction nucleotides: 4. CDR3 length equals 15 residues. The germline CDR1 and CDR2 sequences are SGHTS and YDEGEE. CDR3 sequence reads: CASSLGLAGANEQFF. CDR3 sequence (DNA): TGTGCCAGCAGCTTGGGGCTAGCGGGGGCTAATGAGCAGTTCTTC.

This rearrangement joins TRBV7-2 to TRBJ2-3; possible D gene TRBD2, 7 bases. V lost 5 bases and J lost 0, with 18 bases in between. Per germline, CDR1 SGHTA and CDR2 FQGNSA. The CDR3 length is 17 residues. The CDR3 DNA reads TGTGCCAGCAGCGCGGGGCGGGGGCTCCCTAGCACAGATACGCAGTATTTT. It translates to CASSAGRGLPSTDTQYF.

The J gene is TRBJ1-1, the V gene TRBV10-3, with D unresolved. The CDR3 spans 12 residues. The V gene's germline CDR1 is ENHRY and CDR2 SYGVKD. Trimming took 3 bases from V and 6 from J, leaving 8 bases between them. The CDR3 spells CAISERSAEAFF. The CDR3, as DNA: TGTGCCATCAGTGAAAGAAGCGCTGAAGCTTTCTTT.

The V and J genes are TRBV5-4 and TRBJ2-5; 8 bases match TRBD2. The CDR3 length is 16 residues. The trim removed 3 bases at V and 5 bases at J, leaving 12 bases unmatched. The germline gives CDR1 SGHNT, CDR2 YYREEE (reference sequence). The CDR3 bases are TGTGCCAGCAGCTCTTCGGGGGGGAGGTCAGGGGAGACCCAGTACTTC. This codes for CASSSSGGRSGETQYF.

This clone was seen a few times. The chain recombines TRBV5-4 with TRBJ2-6; the match to TRBD1 covers 10 bases. J was trimmed by 4 bases and V by 4 bases; bases with no gene match: 8. The CDR3 extends over 17 amino acids. Germline V gene data show CDR1 as SGHNT and CDR2 as YYREEE (reference sequence). Here the CDR3 DNA reads TGTGCCAGCAGCCGCGGGACAGGGGATGTGGGGGCCAACGTCCTGACTTTC. Amino acid sequence: CASSRGTGDVGANVLTF.

DNA of the CDR3: TGTGCCAGCAGCTTCGAGCGGACTCAGCCCCAGCATTTT. Protein sequence: CASSFERTQPQHF. The chain is built from TRBV5-8 and TRBJ1-5; no firm D call. The germline V and J ends were trimmed by 2 bases and 6 bases, with 9 bases remaining between them. Germline V gene data show CDR1 as SGHTS and CDR2 as YDEGEE. The length of the CDR3 is 13 residues.

V and J are TRBV4-2 and TRBJ1-2, with TRBD1 matching over 7 bases. V was pared by 2 bases and J by 3 bases, with 3 bases of the junction left unmatched. CDR3 size: 14 residues. Germline-derived CDR1 and CDR2 are LGHNA and YNFKEQ. CDR3 loop: CASSQQGGDYGYTF. For the CDR3, the DNA is TGTGCCAGCAGCCAACAGGGGGGAGACTATGGCTACACCTTC.

This clone was recorded a few times. V and J are TRBV5-4 and TRBJ1-2, with D tentatively TRBD1 (6 bases). The ends were cut back, 7 bases at V and 2 bases at J, with 18 bases in the middle. The germline gives CDR1 SGHNT, CDR2 YYREEE (reference sequence). The CDR3 spans 15 residues. The CDR3 protein is CASEGGVRGNYGYTF. CDR3 in DNA: TGTGCCAGCGAGGGGGGGGTCCGGGGAAACTATGGCTACACCTTC.

The gene calls are TRBV6-5 and TRBJ1-1; D unresolved. The CDR3 contains 13 residues. V lost 6 bases, J lost 5 bases, and 13 bases lay in between. The germline CDR1 and CDR2 sequences are MNHEY and SVGAGI. The CDR3: CASRPPVQTEAFF. The DNA of the CDR3 is TGTGCCAGCAGGCCACCAGTCCAGACTGAAGCTTTCTTT.

J is TRBJ2-3 and V is TRBV15; TRBD2 agrees at 9 bases. The trim removed 3 bases at V and 5 bases at J, leaving 9 bases unmatched. The CDR3 has 16 residues. Germline V CDR1 and CDR2: LNHNV, YYDKDF (reference sequence). The CDR3 region has the DNA TGTGCCACCAGCAGCAGCGGGGGGAGTGTCAGAGATACGCAGTATTTT. Amino acids: CATSSSGGSVRDTQYF.

This clone was observed a handful of times. The J gene is TRBJ1-1, the V gene TRBV5-4, with 8 positions matching TRBD1. This CDR3 spans 15 amino acids. The ends lost 0 bases at V and 4 bases at J; junction bases unmatched: 5. Germline V gene data show CDR1 as SGHNT and CDR2 as YYREEE (reference sequence). The CDR3 sequence is CASSLDQGAVTEAFF. In nucleotides, the CDR3 is TGTGCCAGCAGCTTGGATCAGGGGGCTGTCACTGAAGCTTTCTTT.

V is TRBV5-6 and J is TRBJ2-3; 11 nucleotides line up with TRBD2. The CDR3 is 16 amino acids. V trimming: 2 bases; J trimming: 6 bases; junction bases outside the gene matches: 8. The germline gives CDR1 SGHDT, CDR2 YYEEEE. In DNA, the CDR3 is TGTGCCAGCAGCTTCTTCCTAGCGGGGGGAATGGATACGCAGTATTTT. It specifies CASSFFLAGGMDTQYF.

This chain connects TRBV4-1 to TRBJ2-1; D is uncertain. From germline, CDR1 is MGHRA and CDR2 YSYEKL. V was pared by 0 bases and J by 0 bases, with 12 bases between. The CDR3 is 17 residues long. Here the CDR3 DNA reads TGCGCCAGCAGCCAAGAGGCGGCAGTCAGCTCCTACAATGAGCAGTTCTTC. Protein sequence: CASSQEAAVSSYNEQFF.

This sequence joins TRBV4-1 and TRBJ1-1, with a possible D match to TRBD1 (6 bases). Germline CDR1 MGHRA, CDR2 YSYEKL. Trimming took 1 base from V and 0 from J, leaving 9 bases between them. There are 15 residues in the CDR3. The CDR3 nucleotides read TGCGCCAGCAGCCAAGGGCAGGGGTTGAACACTGAAGCTTTCTTT. As protein: CASSQGQGLNTEAFF.

CDR3 nucleotide sequence: TGTGCCAGCAGCTTTGGAGGAGCGGGGTGGAAGGAGACCCAGTACTTC. This translates into CASSFGGAGWKETQYF. This chain uses TRBV7-7 with TRBJ2-5, with 7 bases aligning to TRBD2. Germline V gives CDR1 SSHAT, CDR2 FNYEAQ (reference sequence). The CDR3 loop spans 16 amino acids. Trimming cost V 3 bases and J 5 bases; bases outside gene matches: 12.

A few counts support this clone. This chain links TRBV30 with TRBJ1-1; no firm D call. The CDR3 has 14 amino acids. V gave up 0 bases and J gave up 5 bases, with 13 bases separating them. The germline CDR1 and CDR2 sequences are GTSNPN and SVGIG (reference sequence). The CDR3 DNA sequence: TGTGCCTGGAGTGTCATACCGGTGGAGACTGAAGCTTTCTTT. It is translated as CAWSVIPVETEAFF.

J is TRBJ2-1 and V is TRBV10-1; D gene uncertain. CDR1 is WNHNN, CDR2 SYGVQD, per germline (reference sequence). The CDR3 length is 12 residues. With 3 bases removed from V and 12 bases from J, the gap between germline ends came to 12 bases. The CDR3 coding sequence is TGCGCCAGCAGTGAAAGTGGAGCTGCGCAGTTCTTC. Protein product: CASSESGAAQFF.

This clone was detected a few times. The chain has TRBV6-5 and TRBJ2-5; D possibly corresponds to TRBD2 (7 bases). The end of the DNA fits TRBJ2-7 better, so the J call may be wrong. In germline, CDR1 is MNHEY, CDR2 SVGAGI. The CDR3 runs 15 residues. The CDR3 reads CASRALSGTTYEQYF. DNA for the CDR3: TGTGCCAGCAGGGCCCTGAGCGGGACAACCTACGAGCAGTACTTC.

The chain couples TRBV27 to TRBJ2-6, with 10 bases that match TRBD2. This CDR3 comprises 19 residues. The V segment lost 0 bases and the J segment 1 base; nucleotides outside the gene matches: 6. Germline CDR1 reads MNHEY; CDR2 reads SMNVEV (reference sequence). The CDR3 loop is CASSLSVAGGHSGANVLTF. The CDR3 DNA reads TGTGCCAGCAGTTTATCGGTAGCGGGGGGTCATTCTGGGGCCAACGTCCTGACTTTC.

This clone was counted many times. The CDR3 DNA reads TGTGCCAGCAGCTTAAGTAGCGCCCCGGGGGCAGATACGCAGTATTTT. The encoded protein is CASSLSSAPGADTQYF. The genes are TRBV7-2 and TRBJ2-3; D might be TRBD2 (6 bases). This CDR3 is 16 amino acids long. The germline V gene encodes CDR1 SGHTA and CDR2 FQGNSA. With 2 bases removed from V and 4 bases from J, the gap between germline ends came to 16 bases.

The V and J genes are TRBV10-3 and TRBJ2-3, with TRBD1 matching 7 bases. The CDR3 length is 13 residues. The ends lost 9 bases at V and 1 base at J; junction bases unmatched: 4. Germline V gene sequence: CDR1 ENHRY, CDR2 SYGVKD. CDR3 region: CAIRTGGTDTQYF. The CDR3 region has the DNA TGTGCCATACGGACAGGTGGCACAGATACGCAGTATTTT.

This clone has just one count. The rearrangement uses TRBV7-2 and TRBJ1-2; 9 bases align to TRBD1. Trimming removed 1 base from V and 5 bases from J; junction bases left unmatched: 5. CDR1 is SGHTA and CDR2 is FQGNSA in the germline V gene. This CDR3 contains 15 residues. The CDR3 region is CASSLEGQGAYGYTF. The CDR3 DNA is TGTGCCAGCAGCTTAGAGGGACAGGGAGCATATGGCTACACCTTC.

The chain carries TRBV10-3 and TRBJ2-7; TRBD2 agrees at 10 bases. This CDR3 region has 13 residues. Germline V gene lookup returns CDR1 ENHRY and CDR2 SYGVKD. The V gene end was trimmed by 6 bases and the J gene end by 4 bases; junction bases not matched to a gene: 3. CDR3 DNA sequence: TGTGCCATCAGGACTAGCGGGCCTTACGAGCAGTACTTC. Translated, it gives CAIRTSGPYEQYF.

The chain employs TRBV9 and TRBJ1-2; D is possibly TRBD1 (6 bases). The CDR3 totals 16 residues. Trimming shortened V by 0 bases and J by 0 bases, and 12 bases separated the two germline ends. Germline V lookup: CDR1 SGDLS, CDR2 YYNGEE. The CDR3 loop is CASSVGRGATNYGYTF. CDR3 bases: TGTGCCAGCAGCGTAGGCCGGGGGGCCACTAACTATGGCTACACCTTC.

This sequence joins TRBV19 and TRBJ1-2; TRBD1 aligns across 8 bases. The CDR3 sequence is 14 residues long. CDR1 is LNHDA and CDR2 is SQIVND in the germline V gene (reference sequence). J lost 6 bases, V lost 6 bases, and 9 bases had no gene match. This CDR3 is CASRTGQDYHGYTF. CDR3 sequence (DNA): TGTGCCAGTAGAACGGGACAGGACTATCATGGCTACACCTTC.

The sample holds one count of this clone. The chain uses TRBV7-7 and TRBJ2-5; no clear D gene. Germline V CDR1 and CDR2: SSHAT, FNYEAQ (reference sequence). CDR3 size: 15 residues. V shed 0 bases and J shed 4 bases, with 12 bases lying between them. CDR3 coding DNA: TGTGCCAGCAGCTTAGCCTTATATTCCAGAGAGACCCAGTACTTC. Translating it yields CASSLALYSRETQYF.

This clone was seen more than once but under ten times. This chain joins TRBV7-2 and TRBJ1-3; perhaps TRBD1 as D (6 bases). Between the trimmed V and J ends, which lost 5 bases and 0 bases, there was a span of 8 bases. The CDR3 sequence is 14 residues long. Germline lookup yields CDR1 SGHTA and CDR2 FQGNSA. The CDR3 region is CASSLQGSGNTIYF. CDR3 in DNA: TGTGCCAGCAGCCTACAGGGCTCTGGAAACACCATATATTTT.

This sequence joins TRBV2 and TRBJ2-5, with a tentative D call TRBD2 (5 bases). The ends were cut back, 4 bases at V and 5 bases at J, with 11 bases in the middle. Germline lookup yields CDR1 SNHLY and CDR2 FYNNEI. The CDR3 is 13 amino acids. CDR3 protein: CASSAGRGETQYF. Here the CDR3 DNA reads TGTGCCAGCAGTGCCGGGCGAGGGGAGACCCAGTACTTC.

The J gene is TRBJ2-7, the V gene TRBV5-1; D might be TRBD1 (5 bases). This CDR3 region has 14 residues. The V end was cut by 4 bases, the J end by 0 bases, with 11 bases between. CDR1 SGHRS and CDR2 YFSETQ come from the germline V gene. CDR3 sequence reads: CASSKDILSYEQYF. The DNA for the CDR3 is TGCGCCAGCAGCAAGGACATTCTCTCCTACGAGCAGTACTTC.

This clone was counted between two and nine times. CDR3: CAIRNTTGNTIYF. CDR3 nucleotide sequence: TGTGCCATCAGGAACACGACTGGAAACACCATATATTTT. The chain uses TRBV10-3 and TRBJ1-3; D gene unclear. CDR1 and CDR2 (germline): ENHRY, SYGVKD. Trimming left V 6 bases short and J 2 bases short, with 8 bases between. This CDR3 has 13 amino acids.